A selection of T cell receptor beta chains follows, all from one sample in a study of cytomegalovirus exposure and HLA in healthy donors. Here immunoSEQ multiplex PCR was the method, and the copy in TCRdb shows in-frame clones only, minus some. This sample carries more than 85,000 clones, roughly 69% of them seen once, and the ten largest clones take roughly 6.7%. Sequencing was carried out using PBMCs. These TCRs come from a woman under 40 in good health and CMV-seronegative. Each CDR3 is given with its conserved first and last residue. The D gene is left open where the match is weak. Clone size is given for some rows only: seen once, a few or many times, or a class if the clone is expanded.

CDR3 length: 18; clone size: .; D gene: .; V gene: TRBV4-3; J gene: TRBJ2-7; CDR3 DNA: TGCGCCAGCAGCCCTGCAGCGCGACTATCCCCTACCTACTACGAGCAGTACTTC; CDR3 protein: CASSPAARLSPTYYEQYF
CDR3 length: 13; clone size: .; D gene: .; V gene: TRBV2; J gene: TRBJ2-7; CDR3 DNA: TGTGCCAGCAGGCAGGGCCACTCCTACGAGCAGTACTTC; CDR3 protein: CASRQGHSYEQYF
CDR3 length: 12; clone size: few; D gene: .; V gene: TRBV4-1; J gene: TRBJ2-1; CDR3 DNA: TGCGCCAGCAGCCAAGGGGGGACTCAGCAGTTCTTC; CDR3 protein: CASSQGGTQQFF
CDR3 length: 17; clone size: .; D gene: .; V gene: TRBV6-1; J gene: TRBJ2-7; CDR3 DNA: TGTGCCAGCAGTGAAGCAAATTCCTGGCGCGGTTTCTACGAGCAGTACTTC; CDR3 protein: CASSEANSWRGFYEQYF
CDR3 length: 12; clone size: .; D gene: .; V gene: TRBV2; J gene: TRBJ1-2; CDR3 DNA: TGTGCCAGCAGTAGAGCAGGGCCTGGCTACACCTTC; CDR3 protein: CASSRAGPGYTF
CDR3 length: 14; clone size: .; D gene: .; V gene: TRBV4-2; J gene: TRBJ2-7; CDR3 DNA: TGTGCCAGCAGCCAAGAATTGAGGACCTACGAGCAGTACTTC; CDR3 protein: CASSQELRTYEQYF
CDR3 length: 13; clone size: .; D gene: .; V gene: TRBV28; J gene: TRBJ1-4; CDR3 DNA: TGTGCCAGCAGTTTATACAGGGATGAAAAACTGTTTTTT; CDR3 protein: CASSLYRDEKLFF
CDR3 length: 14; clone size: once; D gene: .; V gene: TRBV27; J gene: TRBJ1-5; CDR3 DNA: TGTGCCAGCAGTTTAGAGGGAAGCAATCAGCCCCAGCATTTT; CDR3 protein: CASSLEGSNQPQHF
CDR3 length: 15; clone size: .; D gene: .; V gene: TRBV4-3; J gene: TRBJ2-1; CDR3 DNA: TGCGCCAGCAGCCAAAACCCAGTTTCCTACAATGAGCAGTTCTTC; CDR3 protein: CASSQNPVSYNEQFF
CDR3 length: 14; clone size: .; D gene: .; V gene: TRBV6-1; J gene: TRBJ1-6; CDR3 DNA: TGTGCCAGCAGTGACCGACTGATCAATTCACCCCTCCACTTT; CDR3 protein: CASSDRLINSPLHF
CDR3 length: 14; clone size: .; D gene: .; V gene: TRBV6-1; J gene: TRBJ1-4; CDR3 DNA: TGTGCCAGCAGTGAATTAACAGGACCCGAAAAACTGTTTTTT; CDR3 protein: CASSELTGPEKLFF
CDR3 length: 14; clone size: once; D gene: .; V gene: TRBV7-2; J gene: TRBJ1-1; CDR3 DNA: TGTGCCAGCAGTCCCGGGGGGGCTGGTACTGAAGCTTTCTTT; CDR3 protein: CASSPGGAGTEAFF
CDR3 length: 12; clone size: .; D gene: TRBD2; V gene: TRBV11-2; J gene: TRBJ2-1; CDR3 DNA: TGTGCCAGCAGCTCCACTAGCGGGGGTTGGTTCTTC; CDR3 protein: CASSSTSGGWFF
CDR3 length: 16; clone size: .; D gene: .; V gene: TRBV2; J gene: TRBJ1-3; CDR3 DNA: TGTGCCAGCAGTGAATTTCCGGCAGGGGCTGGAAACACCATATATTTT; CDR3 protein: CASSEFPAGAGNTIYF
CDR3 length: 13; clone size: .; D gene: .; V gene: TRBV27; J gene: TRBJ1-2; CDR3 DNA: TGTGCCAGCAGTAGACGGGGTGGCTATGGCTACACCTTC; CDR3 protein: CASSRRGGYGYTF
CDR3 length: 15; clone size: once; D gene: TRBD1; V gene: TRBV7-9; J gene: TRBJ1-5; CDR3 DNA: TGTGCCAGCAGCAGAGATGGGACAGGGCCTCAGCCCCAGCATTTT; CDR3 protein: CASSRDGTGPQPQHF
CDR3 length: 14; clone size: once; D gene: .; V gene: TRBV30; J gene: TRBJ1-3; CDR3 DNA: TGTGCCTGCGGTCCACAGGGAACTGGAAACACCATATATTTT; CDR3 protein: CACGPQGTGNTIYF
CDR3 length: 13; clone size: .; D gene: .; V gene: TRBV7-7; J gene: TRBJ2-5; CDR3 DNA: TGTGCCAGCAGCTTTGAGGTCCAAGAGACCCAGTACTTC; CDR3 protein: CASSFEVQETQYF
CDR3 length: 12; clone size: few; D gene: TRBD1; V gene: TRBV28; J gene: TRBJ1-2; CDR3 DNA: TGTGCCAGCAACATAGACAGGGATGGCTACACCTTC; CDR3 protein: CASNIDRDGYTF
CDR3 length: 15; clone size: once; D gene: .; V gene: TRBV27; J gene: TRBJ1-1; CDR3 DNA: TGTGCCAGCAGTTTATCCCCCCGGGGGAACACTGAAGCTTTCTTT; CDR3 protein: CASSLSPRGNTEAFF
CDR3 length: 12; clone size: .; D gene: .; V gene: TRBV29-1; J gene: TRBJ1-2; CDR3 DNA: TGCAGCGGTACAAGCGGGGACTATGGCTACACCTTC; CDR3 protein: CSGTSGDYGYTF
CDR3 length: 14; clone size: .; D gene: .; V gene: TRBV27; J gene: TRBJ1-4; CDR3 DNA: TGTGCCAGCAGTTTGGCAGGGAAATTTGAAAAACTGTTTTTT; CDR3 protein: CASSLAGKFEKLFF
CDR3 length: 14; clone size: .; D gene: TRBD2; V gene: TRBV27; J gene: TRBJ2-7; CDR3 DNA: TGTGCCAGCAATCGACGGGCTAGCGGCCACGAGCAGTACTTC; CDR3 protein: CASNRRASGHEQYF
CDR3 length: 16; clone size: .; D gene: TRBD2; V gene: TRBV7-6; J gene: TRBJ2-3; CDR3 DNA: TGTGCCAGCAGCTTAGAGGCTAGCGGAGAGACAGATACGCAGTATTTT; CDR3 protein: CASSLEASGETDTQYF
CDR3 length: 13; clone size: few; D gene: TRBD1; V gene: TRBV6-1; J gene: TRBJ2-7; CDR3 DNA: TGTGCCACCGTAGGGACAGGGCTGGGAGAGCAGTACTTC; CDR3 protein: CATVGTGLGEQYF
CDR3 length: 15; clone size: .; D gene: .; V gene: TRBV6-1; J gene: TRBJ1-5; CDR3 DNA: TGTGCCAGCAGTGAATCCGGGACACTCAATCAGCCCCAGCATTTT; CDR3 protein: CASSESGTLNQPQHF